The entry that follows covers one T cell receptor (beta chain) sequence. This CDR3 is built from 15 residues. V trimming: 4 bases; J trimming: 3 bases; junction bases outside the gene matches: 9. In germline, CDR1 is SGHRS, CDR2 YFSETQ. The data were obtained in a study of blood T cell repertoires in COVID-19. In the study's own analysis: Amplification of reference gene primers was used by the study to estimate nucleated cell counts. Using immunoSEQ multiplex PCR, the repertoire was profiled, and TCRdb retains in-frame clones only, with some absent. V and J calls and clone size are as listed in that table; D and trimming were resolved from the DNA. The sample contains approximately 300,000 clones, about 85% of which appear only once.

The sequenced sample was PBMCs or T cells enriched from blood (not recorded which). This receptor was obtained from a woman in her 30s who had recovered from COVID-19. V is TRBV5-1 and J is TRBJ1-2; 7 bases match TRBD1. The CDR3 region is CASSPGTDPYYGYTF. As DNA, the CDR3 is TGCGCCAGCAGCCCAGGGACAGATCCTTACTATGGCTACACCTTC.